The present TCR beta chain was sequenced within a study of somatic mutations in cytotoxic T cells in rheumatoid arthritis. Background on the study: Patients had 25 to 30 ml EDTA blood drawn right after diagnosis, before any treatment. Flow-sorting brought some V beta antibody-stained T-cell populations to nearly 100% purity, V beta1+ cells sequenced for TCRB among them. Overall study results and limits: Adjustment for multiple comparisons was not applied to the slight TRBV07 underrepresentation observed in rheumatoid arthritis patients.

Isolating CD4+ and CD8+ cells involved positive magnetic bead selection on an AutoMACS. Their purity was then checked by flow cytometry. Note on this clone: Its matching antigen is unknown.

Germline trimming cut 4 bases from V and 4 bases from J; bases unmatched to any gene: 7. This CDR3 comprises 14 residues. CDR1 and CDR2 (germline): SQVTM, ANQGSEA. Using immunoSEQ multiplex PCR, the repertoire was profiled, and TCRdb retains in-frame clones only, with some absent. Of approximately 16,000 clones detected, approximately 84% appear once; the ten largest clones hold roughly 15%. Sequencing input: CD8+ T cells sorted from blood. The rearrangement uses TRBV29-1 and TRBJ2-1, with 7 bases aligning to TRBD2. This receptor was identified in an adult with rheumatoid arthritis. CDR3 in DNA: TGCAGCGTTGTGGGGGGGGACGCATACAATGAGCAGTTCTTC. This translates into CSVVGGDAYNEQFF.